One and the same sample provided the 6 T cell receptor beta chains below, sequenced in a study of Ad26.COV2.S vaccination and SARS-CoV-2 variants. Treatment in this sample: around 19 received Ad26.COV2.S at low or high dose, single or two shots; about five received placebo; per-sample allocation not given. Vaccine and placebo recipients were sampled on day 63 after the first injection. Sequencing was performed with immunoSEQ multiplex PCR; in TCRdb, only in-frame clones are kept and a portion is missing. This table has over 400,000 clones, roughly 90% appearing once. Sample: peripheral blood, taken in a trial of Ad26.COV2.S vaccine versus placebo. All receptors derive from a person aged 18-60 years who received the Ad26.COV2.S COVID-19 vaccine or a placebo.

V usage is TRBV24-1 and J usage is TRBJ2-2, with 10 bases that match TRBD2. This CDR3 comprises 20 residues. The J segment lost 0 bases and the V segment lost 4 bases, leaving 13 bases of the junction unmatched. The V gene's germline CDR1 is KGHDR and CDR2 SFDVKD. CDR3 in amino acids: CATSDPPSGGVDSNTGELFF. CDR3 DNA sequence: TGTGCCACCAGTGACCCCCCCAGCGGGGGGGTAGATTCGAACACCGGGGAGCTGTTTTTT.

The rearrangement links TRBV7-9 to TRBJ2-7; 11 nucleotides agree with TRBD2. The CDR3 is made up of 19 amino acids. Germline V lookup: CDR1 SEHNR, CDR2 FQNEAQ (reference sequence). The junction had 16 bases not matched to a gene; V was cut back by 5 bases and J by 1 base. The CDR3 loop reads CASSPRLAGSRMGSYEQYF. The CDR3, as DNA: TGTGCCAGCAGCCCAAGACTAGCGGGGTCTCGCATGGGGTCCTACGAGCAGTACTTC.

The genes are TRBV6-5 and TRBJ1-2; TRBD1 agrees at 7 bases. J was trimmed by 2 bases and V by 7 bases; bases with no gene match: 7. CDR1 is MNHEY and CDR2 is SVGAGI in the germline V gene. The CDR3 loop spans 14 amino acids. This CDR3 is CASTSGGANYGYTF. As DNA, the CDR3 is TGTGCCAGCACCTCAGGGGGGGCGAACTATGGCTACACCTTC.

J is TRBJ2-7 and V is TRBV3-1 (or the pseudogene TRBV3-2); 10 bases align to TRBD1. Germline loops: CDR1 LGHDT, CDR2 YNNKEL (reference sequence). Trimming at V came to 6 bases and at J to 6 bases, leaving 11 bases not matched to a gene. The CDR3 totals 15 residues. The CDR3 coding sequence is TGTGCCAGCAGTCCGTTGACAGGGGGCTGGGGCGAGCAGTACTTC. Its translation is CASSPLTGGWGEQYF.

This sequence joins TRBV7-8 and TRBJ1-2; 7 nucleotides line up with TRBD1. The CDR3 is 13 amino acids. The V gene's germline CDR1 is SGHVS and CDR2 FQNEAQ. The V gene end was trimmed by 5 bases and the J gene end by 8 bases; junction bases not matched to a gene: 8. The DNA of the CDR3 is TGTGCCAGCAGCCCGTACAGGGGCGGCGGCTACACCTTC. Translation: CASSPYRGGGYTF.

This chain joins TRBV7-9 and TRBJ2-2; 14 bases map to TRBD2. This CDR3 contains 17 residues. V lost 5 bases to trimming and J lost 5 bases; unmatched junction nucleotides: 7. The germline V gene has CDR1 SEHNR and CDR2 FQNEAQ (reference sequence). The chain's CDR3 is CASSPWTSGGSTGELFF. The CDR3 DNA sequence: TGTGCCAGCAGCCCCTGGACTAGCGGGGGGTCAACCGGGGAGCTGTTTTTT.